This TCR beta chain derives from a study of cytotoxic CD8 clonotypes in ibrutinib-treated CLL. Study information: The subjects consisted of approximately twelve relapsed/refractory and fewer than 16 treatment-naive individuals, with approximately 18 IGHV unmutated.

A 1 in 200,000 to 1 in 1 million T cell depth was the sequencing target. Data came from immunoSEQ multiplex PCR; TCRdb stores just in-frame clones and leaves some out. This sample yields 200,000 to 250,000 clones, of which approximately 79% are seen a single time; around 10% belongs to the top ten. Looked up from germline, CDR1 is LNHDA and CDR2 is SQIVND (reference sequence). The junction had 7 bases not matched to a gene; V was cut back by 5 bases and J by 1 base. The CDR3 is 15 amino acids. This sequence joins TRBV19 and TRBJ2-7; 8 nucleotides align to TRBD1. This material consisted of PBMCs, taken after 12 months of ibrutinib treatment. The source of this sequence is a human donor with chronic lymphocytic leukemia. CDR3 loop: CASSYGTGYSYEQYF. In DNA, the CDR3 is TGTGCCAGTAGTTACGGGACAGGCTATTCCTACGAGCAGTACTTC.